This TCR beta chain was sequenced in a study of blood T cells in healthy people across ages. General observations from the study: PBMC samples, being unsorted, prevented any conclusive comparison of naive and antigen-experienced cells.

Through a sample-barcoded 5' primer and a J-beta primer mix, a second PCR was run for about 7 to 12 cycles. One entry per CDR3 protein results from TCRdb running MiXCR on the 5' RACE reads. This table holds 650,000 to 1,000,000 distinct CDR3 sequences, approximately 35% found once. The CDR3 covers 14 residues. From germline, CDR1 is MDHEN and CDR2 SYDVKM. V lost 3 bases, J lost 5 bases, and 8 bases lay in between. In its sample, this clonotype was seen a few times. Antigen specificity is unknown. Donors gave about 10 milliliters of peripheral blood apiece. The source material was blood. The sequence was collected from a man aged 18 to 35 in good health. The chain couples TRBV28 to TRBJ1-6; D unresolved. Here the CDR3 DNA reads TGTGCCAGCAGTTTTTCCACGGATAATTCACCCCTCCACTTT. Translated: CASSFSTDNSPLHF.